This T cell receptor beta chain is from a study of cytomegalovirus exposure and HLA in healthy donors. Amplification used 60 Vbeta primers and 13 Jbeta primers. This table comes from immunoSEQ multiplex PCR, and its TCRdb copy is limited to in-frame clones, with some not included. The top ten hold over 10% of the sample, which has 170,000 or so clones, roughly three quarters seen once. V was pared by 7 bases and J by 0 bases, with 6 bases between. Germline V gene lookup returns CDR1 WNHNN and CDR2 SYGVQD (reference sequence). The CDR3 loop spans 13 amino acids. Turning to this clone: Its antigen is currently unknown.

Findings and limits, study-wide: More clonal expansion characterized HLA-associated TCR beta chains than equally common others in a later analysis.

This TCR was recovered from a woman between 50 and 59 years old in good health and CMV-seropositive. The rearrangement links TRBV10-1 to TRBJ2-2; D gene unclear. The material sequenced was PBMCs. The CDR3 here is CASTSSNTGELFF. The CDR3 DNA is TGCGCCAGCACTAGTTCGAACACCGGGGAGCTGTTTTTT.